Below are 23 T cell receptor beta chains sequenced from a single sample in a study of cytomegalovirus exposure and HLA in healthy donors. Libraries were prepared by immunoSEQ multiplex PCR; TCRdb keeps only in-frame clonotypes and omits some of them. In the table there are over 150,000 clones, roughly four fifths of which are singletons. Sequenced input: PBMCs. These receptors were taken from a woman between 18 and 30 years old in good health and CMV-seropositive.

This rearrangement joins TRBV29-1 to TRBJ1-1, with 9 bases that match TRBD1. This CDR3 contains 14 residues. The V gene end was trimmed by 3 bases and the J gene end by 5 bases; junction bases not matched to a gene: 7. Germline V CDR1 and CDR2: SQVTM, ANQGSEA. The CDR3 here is CSVDGQGKGTEAFF. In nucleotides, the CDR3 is TGCAGCGTTGATGGACAGGGGAAAGGGACTGAAGCTTTCTTT.

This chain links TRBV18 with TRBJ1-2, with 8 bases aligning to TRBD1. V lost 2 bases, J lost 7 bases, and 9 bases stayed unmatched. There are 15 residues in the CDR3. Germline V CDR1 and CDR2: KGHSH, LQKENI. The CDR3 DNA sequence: TGTGCCAGCTCACCAGGTCTCGAGCAGGGGGCTGGCTACACCTTC. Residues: CASSPGLEQGAGYTF.

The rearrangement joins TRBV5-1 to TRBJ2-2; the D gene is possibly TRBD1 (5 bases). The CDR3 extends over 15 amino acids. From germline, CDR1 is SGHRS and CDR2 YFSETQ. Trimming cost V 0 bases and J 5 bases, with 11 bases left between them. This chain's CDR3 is CASSLGGRVTGELFF. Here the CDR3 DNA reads TGCGCCAGCAGCTTGGGCGGCAGGGTAACCGGGGAGCTGTTTTTT.

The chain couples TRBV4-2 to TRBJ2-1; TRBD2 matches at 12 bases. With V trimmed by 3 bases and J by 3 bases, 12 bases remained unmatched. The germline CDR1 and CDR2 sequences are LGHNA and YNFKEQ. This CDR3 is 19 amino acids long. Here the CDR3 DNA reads TGTGCCAGCAGCCAGGAGGGAGGACTAGCGGGGAAAAGCTACAATGAGCAGTTCTTC. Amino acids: CASSQEGGLAGKSYNEQFF.

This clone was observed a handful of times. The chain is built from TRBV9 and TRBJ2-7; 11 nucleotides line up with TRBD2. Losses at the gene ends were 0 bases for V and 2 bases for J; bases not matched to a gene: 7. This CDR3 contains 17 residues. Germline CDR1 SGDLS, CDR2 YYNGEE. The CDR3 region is CASSVGPSGGLAYEQYF. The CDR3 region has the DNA TGTGCCAGCAGCGTAGGTCCTAGCGGGGGGCTTGCCTACGAGCAGTACTTC. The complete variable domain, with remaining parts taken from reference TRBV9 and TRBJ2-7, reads DSGVTQTPKHLITATGQRVTLRCSPRSGDLSVYWYQQSLDQGLQFLIQYYNGEERAKGNILERFSAQQFPDLHSELNLSSLELGDSALYFCASSVGPSGGLAYEQYFGPGTRLTVT.

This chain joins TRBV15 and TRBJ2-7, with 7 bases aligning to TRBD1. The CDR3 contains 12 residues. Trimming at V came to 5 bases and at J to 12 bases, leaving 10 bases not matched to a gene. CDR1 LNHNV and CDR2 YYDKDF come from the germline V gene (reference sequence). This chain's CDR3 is CATSGGQNNLYF. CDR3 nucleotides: TGTGCCACCAGCGGGGGACAGAATAATTTGTACTTC.

The CDR3 region is CASREGGATNEKLFF. CDR3 DNA: TGTGCCAGTCGGGAGGGGGGCGCAACTAATGAAAAACTGTTTTTT. The J gene is TRBJ1-4, the V gene TRBV19; a possible D gene is TRBD1 (6 bases). CDR1 is LNHDA and CDR2 is SQIVND in the germline V gene (reference sequence). V lost 8 bases and J 0 bases, leaving 13 bases between the germline ends. The CDR3 sequence is 15 residues long.

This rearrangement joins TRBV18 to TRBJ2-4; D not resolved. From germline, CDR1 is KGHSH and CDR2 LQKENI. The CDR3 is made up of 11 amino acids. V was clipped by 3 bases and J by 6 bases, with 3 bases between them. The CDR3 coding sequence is TGTGCCAGCTCACCCGGAAACATTCAGTACTTC. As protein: CASSPGNIQYF.

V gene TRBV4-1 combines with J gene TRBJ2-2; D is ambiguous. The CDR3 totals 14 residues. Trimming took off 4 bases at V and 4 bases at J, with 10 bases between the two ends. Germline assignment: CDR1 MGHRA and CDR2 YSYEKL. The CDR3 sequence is CASSLAAATGELFF. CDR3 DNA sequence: TGCGCCAGCAGCCTAGCTGCGGCCACCGGGGAGCTGTTTTTT.

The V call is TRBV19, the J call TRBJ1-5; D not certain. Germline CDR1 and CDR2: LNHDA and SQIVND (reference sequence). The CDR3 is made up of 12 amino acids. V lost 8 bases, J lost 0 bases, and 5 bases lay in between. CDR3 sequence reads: CASAFSNQPQHF. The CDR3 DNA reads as TGTGCCAGTGCGTTTAGCAATCAGCCCCAGCATTTT.

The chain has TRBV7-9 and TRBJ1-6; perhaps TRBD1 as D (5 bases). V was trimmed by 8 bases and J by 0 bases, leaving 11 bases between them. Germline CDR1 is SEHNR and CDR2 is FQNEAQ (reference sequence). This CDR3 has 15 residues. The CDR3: CASQTASSYNSPLHF. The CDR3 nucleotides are TGTGCCAGCCAGACAGCCAGCTCCTATAATTCACCCCTCCACTTT.

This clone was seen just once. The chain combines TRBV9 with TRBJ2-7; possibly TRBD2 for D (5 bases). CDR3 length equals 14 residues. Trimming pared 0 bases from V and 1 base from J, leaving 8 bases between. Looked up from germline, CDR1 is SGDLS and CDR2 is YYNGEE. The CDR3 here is CASSVESGSYEQYF. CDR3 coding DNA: TGTGCCAGCAGCGTAGAAAGCGGTTCCTACGAGCAGTACTTC. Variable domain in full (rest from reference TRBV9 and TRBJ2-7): DSGVTQTPKHLITATGQRVTLRCSPRSGDLSVYWYQQSLDQGLQFLIQYYNGEERAKGNILERFSAQQFPDLHSELNLSSLELGDSALYFCASSVESGSYEQYFGPGTRLTVT.

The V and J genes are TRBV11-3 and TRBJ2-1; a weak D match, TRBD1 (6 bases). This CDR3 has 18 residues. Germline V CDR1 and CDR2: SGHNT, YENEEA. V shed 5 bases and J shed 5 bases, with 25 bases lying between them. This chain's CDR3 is CASSPRLGAGRDNNEQFF. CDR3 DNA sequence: TGTGCCAGCAGCCCAAGATTGGGGGCAGGGCGAGACAACAATGAGCAGTTCTTC.

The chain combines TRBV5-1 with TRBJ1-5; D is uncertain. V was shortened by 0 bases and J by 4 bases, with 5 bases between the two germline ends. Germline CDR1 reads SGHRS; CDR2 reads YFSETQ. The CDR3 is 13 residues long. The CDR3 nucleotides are TGCGCCAGCAGCTTGGCCCCTAATCAGCCCCAGCATTTT. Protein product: CASSLAPNQPQHF.

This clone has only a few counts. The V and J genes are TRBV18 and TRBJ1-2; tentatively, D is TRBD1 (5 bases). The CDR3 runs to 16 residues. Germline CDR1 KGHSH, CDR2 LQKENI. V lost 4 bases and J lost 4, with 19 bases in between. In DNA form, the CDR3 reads TGTGCCAGCTCACGGTCTTTGGTGGCAGGGTTCTATGGCTACACCTTC. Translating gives CASSRSLVAGFYGYTF.

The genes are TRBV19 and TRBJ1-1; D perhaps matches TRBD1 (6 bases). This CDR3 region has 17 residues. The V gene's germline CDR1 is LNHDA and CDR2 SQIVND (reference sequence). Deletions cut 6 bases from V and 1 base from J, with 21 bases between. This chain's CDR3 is CASSRKRTGTQNTEAFF. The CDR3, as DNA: TGTGCCAGTAGCCGGAAGAGGACCGGGACACAGAACACTGAAGCTTTCTTT.

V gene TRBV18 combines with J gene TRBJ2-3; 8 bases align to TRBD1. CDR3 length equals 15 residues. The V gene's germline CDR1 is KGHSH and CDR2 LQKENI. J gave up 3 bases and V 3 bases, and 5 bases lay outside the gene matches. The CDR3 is CASSPPGTGTDTQYF. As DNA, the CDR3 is TGTGCCAGCTCACCCCCAGGGACAGGTACAGATACGCAGTATTTT.

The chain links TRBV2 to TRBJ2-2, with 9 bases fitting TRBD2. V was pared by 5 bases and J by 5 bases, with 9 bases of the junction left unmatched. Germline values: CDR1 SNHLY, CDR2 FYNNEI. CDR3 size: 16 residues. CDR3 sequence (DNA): TGTGCCAGCAGTCCCAGACTAGCGGCGAGAACCGGGGAGCTGTTTTTT. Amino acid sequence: CASSPRLAARTGELFF.

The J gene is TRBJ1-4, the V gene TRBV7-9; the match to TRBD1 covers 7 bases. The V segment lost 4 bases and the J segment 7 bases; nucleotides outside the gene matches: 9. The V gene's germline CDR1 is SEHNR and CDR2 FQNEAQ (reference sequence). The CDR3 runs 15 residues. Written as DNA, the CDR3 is TGTGCCAGCAGCTCACAGACAGGGCTTAGTGAAAAACTGTTTTTT. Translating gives CASSSQTGLSEKLFF.

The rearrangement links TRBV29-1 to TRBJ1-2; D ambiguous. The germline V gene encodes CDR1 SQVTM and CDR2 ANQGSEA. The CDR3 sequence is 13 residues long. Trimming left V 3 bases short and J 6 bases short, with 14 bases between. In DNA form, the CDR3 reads TGCAGCGTTGAGGAGCGGGGATTGCATGGCTACACCTTC. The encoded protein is CSVEERGLHGYTF.

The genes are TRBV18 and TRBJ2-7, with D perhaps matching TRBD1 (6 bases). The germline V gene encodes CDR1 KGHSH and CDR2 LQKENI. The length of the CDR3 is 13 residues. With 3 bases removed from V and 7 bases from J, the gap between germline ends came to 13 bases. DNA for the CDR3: TGTGCCAGCTCACCCAGGGGTTTGGAGGAGCAGTACTTC. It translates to CASSPRGLEEQYF.

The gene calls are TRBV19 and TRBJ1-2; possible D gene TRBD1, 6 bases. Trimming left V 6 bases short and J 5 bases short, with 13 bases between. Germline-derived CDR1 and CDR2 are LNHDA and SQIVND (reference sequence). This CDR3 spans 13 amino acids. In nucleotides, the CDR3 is TGTGCCAGTAGCATTGACAGGTCGTATGGCTACACCTTC. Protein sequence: CASSIDRSYGYTF.

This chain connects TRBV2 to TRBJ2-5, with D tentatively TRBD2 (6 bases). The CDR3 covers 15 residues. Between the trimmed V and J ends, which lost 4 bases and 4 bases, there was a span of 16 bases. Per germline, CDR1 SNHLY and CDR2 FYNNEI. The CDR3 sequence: CASSAGRGGVETQYF. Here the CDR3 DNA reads TGTGCCAGCAGTGCGGGTCGGGGAGGTGTAGAGACCCAGTACTTC.